This TCR beta chain is drawn from a study of patients and donors after allogeneic stem cell transplantation. TCRdb independently ran MiXCR on the RT-PCR reads; one entry per CDR3 protein. The sample contains about 410,000 distinct CDR3 sequences, roughly 17% of which appear only once. This clonotype has a handful of counts. The CDR3 totals 9 residues. V shed 2 bases and J shed 7 bases, with 3 bases lying between them. In germline, CDR1 is DFQATT, CDR2 SNEGSKA (reference sequence). The sequencing input was blood, either unsorted or a sorted T cell fraction (not recorded which). The chain employs TRBV20-1 and TRBJ2-7; D gene uncertain. This sequence was found in a human donor who was either an allogeneic HSCT recipient or a stem cell or donor lymphocyte infusion donor (not recorded which). It is not recorded whose cells these are; they may come from a transplant donor. The CDR3, as DNA: TGCAGTGCTAGACGGGAGCAGTACTTC. Translating gives CSARREQYF.